The T cell receptor beta chain under discussion was sequenced for a study of T cell responses to AZD1222 COVID-19 vaccine. The study's findings and limits: Donors in the cohort were predominantly white British and more often female, and clonal diversity was possibly underestimated. Baseline antibody screening turned up just a handful of seropositive AZD1222 recipients. Following two doses of AZD1222, Spike-specific TCR breadth and depth rose. In the spike-specific TCR repertoire, nearly half reportedly target unmutated variant regions.

V lost 0 bases to trimming and J lost 5 bases, with 7 bases between them. Germline lookup yields CDR1 SGHRS and CDR2 YFSETQ. The CDR3 contains 13 residues. TCRdb's table, derived via immunoSEQ multiplex PCR, lists solely in-frame clones and lacks some. The repertoire holds roughly 130,000 clones, with 92% as singletons. The sample holds one count of this clone. Antigen specificity is unknown. The V gene is TRBV5-1, the J gene TRBJ2-3; a possible D gene is TRBD2 (6 bases). The clonotype was recovered from an adult in good health. This specimen was peripheral blood, taken on day 0 of AZD1222 vaccination. This CDR3 is CASSLAGGDTQYF. CDR3 DNA: TGCGCCAGCAGCTTGGCCGGGGGAGATACGCAGTATTTT.